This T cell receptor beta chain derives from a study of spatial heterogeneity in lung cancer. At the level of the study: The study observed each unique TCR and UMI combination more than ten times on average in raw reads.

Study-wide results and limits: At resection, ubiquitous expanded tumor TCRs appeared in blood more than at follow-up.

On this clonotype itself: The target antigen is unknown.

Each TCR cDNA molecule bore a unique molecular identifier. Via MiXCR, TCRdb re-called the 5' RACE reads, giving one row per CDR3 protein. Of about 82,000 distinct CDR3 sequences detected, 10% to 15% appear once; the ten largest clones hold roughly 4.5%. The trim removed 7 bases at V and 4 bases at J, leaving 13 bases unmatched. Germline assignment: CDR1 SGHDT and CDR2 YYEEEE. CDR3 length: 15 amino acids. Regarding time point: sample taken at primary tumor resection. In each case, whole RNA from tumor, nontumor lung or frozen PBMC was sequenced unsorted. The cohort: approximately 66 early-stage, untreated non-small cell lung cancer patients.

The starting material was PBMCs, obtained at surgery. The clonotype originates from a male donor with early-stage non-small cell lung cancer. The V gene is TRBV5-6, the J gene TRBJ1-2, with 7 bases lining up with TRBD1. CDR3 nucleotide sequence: TGTGCCAGCGGGGAGTCGGGACAGCCTCCCTATGGCTACACCTTC. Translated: CASGESGQPPYGYTF.